These T cell receptor beta chains were read from a single sample in a study of blood T cell repertoires in COVID-19. Here immunoSEQ multiplex PCR was the method, and the copy in TCRdb shows in-frame clones only, minus some. The table lists about 190,000 clones, 70% to 85% of them singletons. Material: PBMCs or T cells enriched from blood (not recorded which). Receptors originate from a woman aged 45-65 years who had recovered from COVID-19. Each CDR3 is given with its conserved first and last residue. D genes are given only for firm matches. Clone sizes are given selectively: once, few, many, or a class where the clone is expanded.

TRBJ1-3	.	.	TRBV7-7	CASSSGQHSGNTIYF	TGTGCCAGCAGTTCTGGACAGCACTCTGGAAACACCATATATTTT
TRBJ1-3	.	once	TRBV6-1	CASSEGRGLNGNTIYF	TGTGCCAGCAGTGAAGGTCGAGGGTTAAATGGAAACACCATATATTTT
TRBJ2-1	.	.	TRBV30	CAWSVLFGTRHNEQFF	TGTGCCTGGAGTGTTCTTTTCGGGACTCGCCACAATGAGCAGTTCTTC
TRBJ1-2	.	.	TRBV7-3	CASSLVPGYGYTF	TGTGCCAGCAGCTTAGTTCCGGGGTATGGCTACACCTTC
TRBJ2-3	TRBD2	.	TRBV5-8	CASSLERGGDTQYF	TGTGCCAGCAGCTTGGAGCGGGGAGGAGATACGCAGTATTTT
TRBJ2-7	.	.	TRBV5-4	CASNREGYEQYF	TGTGCCAGCAACAGGGAGGGGTACGAGCAGTACTTC
TRBJ1-6	.	.	TRBV7-9	CASSLPTGQVHF	TGTGCCAGCAGCTTACCGACCGGTCAGGTCCACTTT
TRBJ1-1	.	.	TRBV19	CALRGRTEAFF	TGTGCCCTACGGGGGAGGACTGAAGCTTTCTTT
TRBJ2-5	TRBD1	.	TRBV6-5	CASSFSGGRETQYF	TGTGCCAGCAGTTTTTCAGGGGGTCGGGAGACCCAGTACTTC
TRBJ2-2	TRBD2	few	TRBV28	CASSLRLAGSGELFF	TGTGCCAGCAGTTTAAGGCTAGCGGGATCCGGGGAGCTGTTTTTT
TRBJ1-3	.	.	TRBV6-1	CASSEFQTGGNTIYF	TGTGCCAGCAGTGAATTCCAGACGGGAGGAAACACCATATATTTT
TRBJ2-1	.	few	TRBV5-1	CASSWGGGQPYNEQFF	TGCGCCAGCAGCTGGGGCGGGGGCCAACCCTACAATGAGCAGTTCTTC